Listed here are 29 T cell receptor beta chains from one sample, sequenced in a study of T cell responses to AZD1222 COVID-19 vaccine. Assay used: immunoSEQ multiplex PCR; TCRdb lists only in-frame clones, some missing. The data hold around 100,000 clones, with more than 85% observed a single time. The starting material was peripheral blood, obtained on day 0 of AZD1222 vaccination. Receptor source: an adult in good health.

The chain couples TRBV6-5 to TRBJ1-2; 7 positions agree with TRBD1. Germline V gene lookup returns CDR1 MNHEY and CDR2 SVGAGI. V lost 6 bases, J lost 6 bases, and 13 bases stayed unmatched. The CDR3 is made up of 15 amino acids. The CDR3 loop reads CASSPETGRQDGYTF. As DNA, the CDR3 is TGTGCCAGCAGCCCCGAGACAGGGAGGCAAGATGGCTACACCTTC.

The rearrangement joins TRBV5-4 to TRBJ1-2, with a weak D call TRBD1 (6 bases). The V gene lost 4 bases and the J gene lost 4 bases, with 20 bases spanning the gap. From germline, CDR1 is SGHNT and CDR2 YYREEE (reference sequence). The CDR3 extends over 16 amino acids. The CDR3 DNA follows: TGTGCCAGCAGCCAACCCAACAGGGAGGATAGCTATGGCTACACCTTC. Amino acids: CASSQPNREDSYGYTF.

This chain joins TRBV20-1 and TRBJ1-2; tentative D call: TRBD1 (5 bases). CDR3 length: 11 amino acids. CDR1 DFQATT and CDR2 SNEGSKA come from the germline V gene (reference sequence). The V end lost 4 bases, the J end lost 6 bases, and 9 bases lay between the germline ends. CDR3 DNA sequence: TGCAGTGCTACAGGGCGGAATGGCTACACCTTC. Residues: CSATGRNGYTF.

J is TRBJ2-5 and V is TRBV2; D gene uncertain. Germline CDR1 is SNHLY and CDR2 is FYNNEI. V lost 3 bases and J 7 bases, leaving 15 bases between the germline ends. The CDR3 covers 14 residues. The CDR3 region is CASSEQHPTGTQYF. The CDR3 DNA reads as TGTGCCAGCAGTGAGCAGCACCCCACCGGGACCCAGTACTTC.

The table lists this clone with a few counts. The gene calls are TRBV2 and TRBJ1-1; D is ambiguous. Trimming pared 4 bases from V and 1 base from J, leaving 10 bases between. Germline lookup yields CDR1 SNHLY and CDR2 FYNNEI. The CDR3 totals 14 residues. The CDR3 sequence: CASSVYNSNTEAFF. CDR3 sequence (DNA): TGTGCCAGCAGTGTCTACAATTCGAACACTGAAGCTTTCTTT.

The chain has TRBV5-4 and TRBJ2-2; 12 bases fit TRBD2. Germline CDR1 reads SGHNT; CDR2 reads YYREEE (reference sequence). The CDR3 runs to 15 residues. The trim removed 4 bases at V and 5 bases at J, leaving 3 bases unmatched. The DNA for the CDR3 is TGTGCCAGCAGCCCTGGACTAGCGGGGACCGGGGAGCTGTTTTTT. Its translation: CASSPGLAGTGELFF.

This clone was recorded once. CDR3 sequence reads: CASNVPGQGTLSAFF. CDR3 bases: TGTGCCAGCAACGTACCGGGACAGGGGACTCTTTCGGCTTTCTTT. The chain combines TRBV28 with TRBJ1-1, with TRBD1 identical over 10 bases. The V and J ends lost 7 bases and 11 bases, in that order; junction bases with no gene match: 16. The CDR3 is made up of 15 amino acids. The germline V gene encodes CDR1 MDHEN and CDR2 SYDVKM.

This chain connects TRBV5-1 to TRBJ2-3; TRBD2 agrees at 8 bases. Per the germline V gene, CDR1 is SGHRS and CDR2 is YFSETQ. The CDR3 is made up of 16 amino acids. Germline trimming cut 4 bases from V and 2 bases from J; bases unmatched to any gene: 9. In DNA form, the CDR3 reads TGCGCCAGCAGCCCTTGGACTAGCAGATCCACAGATACGCAGTATTTT. It codes for CASSPWTSRSTDTQYF.

This clone has only one observation. The rearrangement links TRBV4-2 to TRBJ1-2; no clear D. V lost 0 bases, J lost 3 bases, and 23 bases lay in between. Germline assignment: CDR1 LGHNA and CDR2 YNFKEQ. This CDR3 comprises 19 residues. CDR3 DNA: TGTGCCAGCAGCCAAGACCTGCCGCGACAAGATATGCTAGACTATGGCTACACCTTC. Its protein is CASSQDLPRQDMLDYGYTF.

V and J are TRBV11-2 and TRBJ1-6; the D is unclear. CDR1 and CDR2 (germline): SGHAT, FQNNGV. This CDR3 spans 14 amino acids. Trimming shortened V by 1 base and J by 6 bases, and 7 bases separated the two germline ends. The CDR3 DNA follows: TGTGCCAGCAGCTTAGTTAGGCTTAATTCACCCCTCCACTTT. Amino acid sequence: CASSLVRLNSPLHF. The variable domain in full, completed from reference TRBV11-2 and TRBJ1-6, reads EAGVAQSPRYKIIEKRQSVAFWCNPISGHATLYWYQQILGQGPKLLIQFQNNGVVDDSQLPKDRFSAERLKGVDSTLKIQPAKLEDSAVYLCASSLVRLNSPLHFGNGTRLTVT.

J is TRBJ2-5 and V is TRBV10-2; tentative D call: TRBD2 (7 bases). Germline CDR1 reads WSHSY; CDR2 reads SAAADI. This CDR3 region has 13 residues. The germline V and J ends were trimmed by 7 bases and 5 bases, with 14 bases remaining between them. This chain's CDR3 is CASNRGEGETQYF. The CDR3 DNA reads as TGCGCCAGCAATAGGGGGGAGGGGGAGACCCAGTACTTC.

The chain is built from TRBV4-2 and TRBJ2-7, with D unresolved. V lost 0 bases, J lost 3 bases, and 9 bases lay in between. Germline loops: CDR1 LGHNA, CDR2 YNFKEQ. The CDR3 has 14 residues. This chain's CDR3 is CASSQERSSYEQYF. As DNA, the CDR3 is TGTGCCAGCAGCCAAGAAAGATCGAGCTACGAGCAGTACTTC.

This clone appeared once. The rearrangement links TRBV2 to TRBJ2-1; 8 positions match TRBD2. Per germline, CDR1 SNHLY and CDR2 FYNNEI. The CDR3 sequence is 13 residues long. Unmatched junction bases numbered 7, after V lost 8 bases and J lost 7 bases. The CDR3 is CASLLGGENEQFF. CDR3 bases: TGTGCCAGCCTCCTCGGGGGGGAAAATGAGCAGTTCTTC.

The CDR3, as DNA: TGTGCCAGTGCTTGGGTGGATTTAGCTGAAGCTTTCTTT. Translating gives CASAWVDLAEAFF. The chain uses TRBV19 and TRBJ1-1; D unclear. The V end was cut by 8 bases, the J end by 6 bases, with 16 bases between. Germline V gene sequence: CDR1 LNHDA, CDR2 SQIVND (reference sequence). The CDR3 totals 13 residues.

J is TRBJ2-7 and V is TRBV2; D gene ambiguous. V shed 5 bases and J shed 3 bases, with 5 bases lying between them. This CDR3 comprises 11 residues. Per germline, CDR1 SNHLY and CDR2 FYNNEI. For the CDR3, the DNA is TGTGCCAGCAGTCCCCTCTACGAGCAGTACTTC. This gives the protein CASSPLYEQYF.

The V call is TRBV7-3, the J call TRBJ2-2; D tentatively fits TRBD1 or TRBD2 (5 bases each). This CDR3 has 15 residues. CDR1 is SGHTA, CDR2 FQGTGA, per germline. Trimming took 5 bases from V and 2 from J, leaving 12 bases between them. The CDR3: CASSPWGSNTGELFF. The DNA for the CDR3 is TGTGCCAGCAGCCCATGGGGGAGCAACACCGGGGAGCTGTTTTTT.

CDR3 sequence reads: CASSVEGARTTDTQYF. DNA for the CDR3: TGTGCCAGCAGCGTAGAAGGGGCGAGGACCACAGATACGCAGTATTTT. The chain recombines TRBV9 with TRBJ2-3; TRBD1 might be the D (5 bases). The CDR3 has 16 amino acids. Germline CDR1 is SGDLS and CDR2 is YYNGEE. Trimming left V 0 bases short and J 2 bases short, with 13 bases between.

The chain is built from TRBV5-1 and TRBJ2-7; 9 bases agree with TRBD1. V was pared by 1 base and J by 1 base, with 6 bases of the junction left unmatched. Germline CDR1 reads SGHRS; CDR2 reads YFSETQ. CDR3 length: 16 amino acids. CDR3 DNA sequence: TGCGCCAGCAGCTTGTTTGGCGGGACAGGGTCCTACGAGCAGTACTTC. This codes for CASSLFGGTGSYEQYF.

This sequence joins TRBV30 and TRBJ2-5, with 10 bases identical to TRBD2. V lost 0 bases to trimming and J lost 5 bases; unmatched junction nucleotides: 6. The CDR3 is made up of 15 amino acids. CDR1 and CDR2 from the germline V gene are GTSNPN and SVGIG (reference sequence). The CDR3: CAWSVGLAGVETQYF. DNA for the CDR3: TGTGCCTGGAGTGTAGGTCTAGCGGGAGTCGAGACCCAGTACTTC.

This clone was detected a few times. The chain couples TRBV30 to TRBJ1-1; TRBD1 might be the D (5 bases). With 4 bases removed from V and 10 bases from J, the gap between germline ends came to 19 bases. Germline assignment: CDR1 GTSNPN and CDR2 SVGIG (reference sequence). The CDR3 totals 13 residues. The CDR3 reads CAWNTPGHGTAFF. The CDR3 DNA reads as TGTGCCTGGAATACACCAGGACATGGGACAGCTTTCTTT.

This chain joins TRBV5-4 and TRBJ1-4; tentatively, D is TRBD1 (5 bases). This CDR3 is built from 15 residues. Germline V gene data show CDR1 as SGHNT and CDR2 as YYREEE (reference sequence). The germline V and J ends were trimmed by 3 bases and 7 bases, with 16 bases remaining between them. CDR3 in DNA: TGTGCCAGCAGCTCCCAGCGGGGGGAGGCTGAAAAACTGTTTTTT. This codes for CASSSQRGEAEKLFF.

The CDR3 here is CAWRLSWAGSGANVLTF. The CDR3, as DNA: TGTGCCTGGAGACTCTCCTGGGCGGGCTCTGGGGCCAACGTCCTGACTTTC. This sequence joins TRBV30 and TRBJ2-6, with a tentative D call TRBD2 (5 bases). The CDR3 runs 17 residues. Per germline, CDR1 GTSNPN and CDR2 SVGIG (reference sequence). Trimming took 3 bases from V and 0 from J, leaving 15 bases between them.

The rearrangement joins TRBV7-9 to TRBJ2-7; maybe TRBD1 (6 bases). Trimming took 4 bases from V and 4 from J, leaving 17 bases between them. The CDR3 runs to 15 residues. CDR1 is SEHNR, CDR2 FQNEAQ, per germline (reference sequence). The chain's CDR3 is CASSSVSGHMYEQYF. CDR3 nucleotides: TGTGCCAGCAGCTCGGTTTCGGGACATATGTACGAGCAGTACTTC.

This chain joins TRBV2 and TRBJ1-5; TRBD1 agrees at 8 bases. Germline CDR1 SNHLY, CDR2 FYNNEI. This CDR3 comprises 17 residues. The V and J ends lost 4 bases and 3 bases, in that order; junction bases with no gene match: 11. The CDR3 nucleotides read TGTGCCAGCAGTGGAGGGGCGGGACAGGTTATCAATCAGCCCCAGCATTTT. Translating gives CASSGGAGQVINQPQHF.

The chain combines TRBV28 with TRBJ1-6; 7 nucleotides agree with TRBD1. Germline assignment: CDR1 MDHEN and CDR2 SYDVKM. With 5 bases clipped from V and 7 bases from J, the junction kept 8 bases outside the gene matches. The CDR3 is made up of 15 amino acids. DNA of the CDR3: TGTGCCAGCAGTCTCCCAGGGGGGTGGAATTCACCCCTCCACTTT. Protein: CASSLPGGWNSPLHF.

This CDR3 is CASSQAEGVRQYF. For the CDR3, the DNA is TGTGCCAGCAGCCAAGCTGAGGGGGTAAGGCAGTACTTC. The chain uses TRBV3-1 (or the pseudogene TRBV3-2) and TRBJ2-7, with D possibly being TRBD1 (6 bases). The CDR3 has 13 amino acids. The germline gives CDR1 LGHDT, CDR2 YNNKEL (reference sequence). Between the trimmed V and J ends, which lost 1 base and 9 bases, there was a span of 13 bases.

V gene TRBV5-4 combines with J gene TRBJ1-1; the match to TRBD1 covers 8 bases. CDR3 length: 13 residues. V lost 3 bases to trimming and J lost 4 bases; unmatched junction nucleotides: 2. Germline values: CDR1 SGHNT, CDR2 YYREEE (reference sequence). CDR3 DNA: TGTGCCAGCAGCTACGACAGGGGCACTGAAGCTTTCTTT. The encoded protein is CASSYDRGTEAFF.

The V call is TRBV19, the J call TRBJ2-5; tentative D call: TRBD1 (6 bases). The V end lost 3 bases, the J end lost 2 bases, and 7 bases lay between the germline ends. The CDR3 spans 13 residues. In germline, CDR1 is LNHDA, CDR2 SQIVND (reference sequence). The DNA of the CDR3 is TGTGCCAGTAGTATTACAGGGCAAGAGACCCAGTACTTC. It yields the protein CASSITGQETQYF. Using reference TRBV19 and TRBJ2-5 for the parts outside the CDR3, the full variable domain is DGGITQSPKYLFRKEGQNVTLSCEQNLNHDAMYWYRQDPGQGLRLIYYSQIVNDFQKGDIAEGYSVSREKKESFPLTVTSAQKNPTAFYLCASSITGQETQYFGPGTRLLVL.

This sequence joins TRBV29-1 and TRBJ2-1, with D maybe TRBD2 (6 bases). V was pared by 4 bases and J by 8 bases, with 21 bases between. The CDR3 has 15 residues. CDR1 is SQVTM, CDR2 ANQGSEA, per germline. The CDR3 nucleotides read TGCAGCGTTGGGGTGGGGGGTTCTCCCCCCGATGAGCAGTTCTTC. Translating gives CSVGVGGSPPDEQFF.